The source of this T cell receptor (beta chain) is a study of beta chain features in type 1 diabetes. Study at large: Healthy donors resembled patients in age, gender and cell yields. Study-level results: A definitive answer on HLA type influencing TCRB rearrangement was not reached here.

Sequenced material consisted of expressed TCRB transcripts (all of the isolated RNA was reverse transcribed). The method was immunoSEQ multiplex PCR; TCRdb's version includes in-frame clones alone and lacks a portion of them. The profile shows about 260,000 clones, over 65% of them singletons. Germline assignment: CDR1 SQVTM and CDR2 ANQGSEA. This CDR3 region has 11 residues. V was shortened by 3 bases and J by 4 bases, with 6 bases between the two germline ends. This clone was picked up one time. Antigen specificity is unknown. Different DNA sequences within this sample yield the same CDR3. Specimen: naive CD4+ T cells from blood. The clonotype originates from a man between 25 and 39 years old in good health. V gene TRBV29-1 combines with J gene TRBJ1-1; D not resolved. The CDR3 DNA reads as TGCAGCGTTGATGGAGGCACTGAAGCTTTCTTT. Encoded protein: CSVDGGTEAFF.